A single sample gave rise to the 24 T cell receptor beta chains below, sequenced in a study of cytomegalovirus exposure and HLA in healthy donors (dated by TCRdb to 2017 to 2019). Library generation was performed with the immunoSEQ multiplex PCR assay. For the multiplex PCR, a mixture combining 60 forward primers for TCR Vbeta segments and 13 reverse primers for TCR Jbeta segments was used. TCRdb took over this immuneACCESS table, retaining in-frame rearrangements with V and J assigned. Such tables are incomplete; in checked studies, under half of the missing clones stem from an unresolved V gene, and the remainder is unexplained. Within this sample are some 150,000 clones, with about 80% of them counted one time only. The ten largest make up 6.3% of the sample. The sequenced material came from PBMCs. These receptors originate from a man in his forties or fifties in good health and CMV-seropositive.

The rearrangement uses TRBV28 and TRBJ1-1; 9 bases match TRBD1. J lost 1 base, V lost 7 bases, and 7 bases had no gene match. Per germline, CDR1 MDHEN and CDR2 SYDVKM. The CDR3 extends over 15 amino acids. The CDR3 sequence: CASTIPGQGNTEAFF. DNA of the CDR3: TGTGCCAGCACCATCCCGGGACAGGGGAACACTGAAGCTTTCTTT. Full variable domain (remainder filled in from reference TRBV28 and TRBJ1-1): DVKVTQSSRYLVKRTGEKVFLECVQDMDHENMFWYRQDPGLGLRLIYFSYDVKMKEKGDIPEGYSVSREKKERFSLILESASTNQTSMYLCASTIPGQGNTEAFFGQGTRLTVV.

This clone has a handful of counts. The chain couples TRBV11-3 to TRBJ2-1, with D tentatively TRBD2 (6 bases). The germline gives CDR1 SGHNT, CDR2 YENEEA. This CDR3 is built from 17 residues. Trimming shortened V by 4 bases and J by 0 bases, and 16 bases separated the two germline ends. CDR3 residues: CASSSEEGGASYNEQFF. The CDR3 DNA reads as TGTGCCAGCAGCTCCGAGGAGGGCGGGGCCTCCTACAATGAGCAGTTCTTC.

Note on this clone: The junction shows a germline mismatch at one end, possibly a read error. The chain joins TRBV7-9 to TRBJ2-7, with D maybe TRBD2 (6 bases). There are 13 residues in the CDR3. Germline CDR1 and CDR2: SEHNR and FQNEAQ (reference sequence). CDR3 coding DNA: TGTTCCAGCAGCCCCCCGGGGGCCTACGAGCAGTACTTC. Residues: CSSSPPGAYEQYF.

The rearrangement joins TRBV5-1 to TRBJ2-5; 7 nucleotides line up with TRBD1. Germline values: CDR1 SGHRS, CDR2 YFSETQ. V trimming: 6 bases; J trimming: 1 base; junction bases outside the gene matches: 6. The CDR3 runs to 14 residues. CDR3 in amino acids: CASTWDSRQETQYF. The DNA of the CDR3 is TGCGCCAGCACCTGGGACAGCCGCCAAGAGACCCAGTACTTC.

V and J are TRBV25-1 and TRBJ2-4, with D tentatively TRBD1 (6 bases). The V gene's germline CDR1 is MGHDK and CDR2 SYGVNS. The CDR3 consists of 14 residues. V shed 2 bases and J shed 2 bases, with 7 bases lying between them. The DNA of the CDR3 is TGTGCCAGCAGTGAAACAGGGACCAAAAACATTCAGTACTTC. Residues: CASSETGTKNIQYF.

The chain employs TRBV19 and TRBJ2-4; 9 bases line up with TRBD2. Germline-derived CDR1 and CDR2 are LNHDA and SQIVND (reference sequence). The CDR3 sequence is 17 residues long. Trimming cost V 7 bases and J 0 bases; bases outside gene matches: 10. The CDR3 reads CASTRWSSGGAKNIQYF. CDR3 in DNA: TGTGCCAGTACCCGGTGGAGTAGCGGGGGAGCCAAAAACATTCAGTACTTC.

The chain recombines TRBV6-1 with TRBJ2-7, with 11 positions matching TRBD1. J gave up 2 bases and V 10 bases, and 4 bases lay outside the gene matches. This CDR3 spans 13 amino acids. Germline CDR1 reads MNHNS; CDR2 reads SASEGT. The CDR3 DNA is TGTGCCACGCGGGGACAGGGGGCCTACGAGCAGTACTTC. It yields the protein CATRGQGAYEQYF.

The chain has TRBV2 and TRBJ2-5, with D tentatively TRBD1 (5 bases). Trimming shortened V by 6 bases and J by 3 bases, and 14 bases separated the two germline ends. The CDR3 contains 14 residues. The germline CDR1 and CDR2 sequences are SNHLY and FYNNEI. CDR3 nucleotides: TGTGCCAGCAGGGCCGTCCCAGGGAAAGAGACCCAGTACTTC. Amino acid sequence: CASRAVPGKETQYF. Looking up the rest from reference TRBV2 and TRBJ2-5 gives the full variable domain: EPEVTQTPSHQVTQMGQEVILRCVPISNHLYFYWYRQILGQKVEFLVSFYNNEISEKSEIFDDQFSVERPDGSNFTLKIRSTKLEDSAMYFCASRAVPGKETQYFGPGTRLLVL.

The chain couples TRBV6-6 to TRBJ1-5; 10 bases are shared with TRBD1. Germline CDR1 MNHNY, CDR2 SVGAGI (reference sequence). Trimming took 6 bases from V and 5 from J; bases not matched to a gene: 4. The CDR3 runs 14 residues. Written as DNA, the CDR3 is TGTGCCAGCAGCCAAGACAGGGGGCATCAGCCCCAGCATTTT. It encodes CASSQDRGHQPQHF.

The chain joins TRBV28 to TRBJ1-5; D gene uncertain. Germline values: CDR1 MDHEN, CDR2 SYDVKM. CDR3 length: 11 residues. Trimming shortened V by 4 bases and J by 7 bases, and 5 bases separated the two germline ends. CDR3 sequence reads: CASSSGQPQHF. The CDR3 region has the DNA TGTGCCAGCAGTTCCGGGCAGCCCCAGCATTTT.

The genes are TRBV6-5 and TRBJ2-1; 9 bases align to TRBD2. The CDR3 has 15 amino acids. Germline trimming cut 6 bases from V and 7 bases from J; bases unmatched to any gene: 10. Germline V CDR1 and CDR2: MNHEY, SVGAGI. The CDR3 sequence: CASSPAGGRGNEQFF. The DNA for the CDR3 is TGTGCCAGCAGCCCGGCGGGCGGGAGGGGGAATGAGCAGTTCTTC.

The rearrangement uses TRBV7-9 and TRBJ1-5; possible D gene TRBD1, 5 bases. V was clipped by 1 base and J by 4 bases, with 8 bases between them. The germline CDR1 and CDR2 sequences are SEHNR and FQNEAQ (reference sequence). The CDR3 spans 14 residues. CDR3 bases: TGTGCCAGCAGCTTAGTGGGGGGAAATCAGCCCCAGCATTTT. Translated: CASSLVGGNQPQHF.

The chain uses TRBV7-8 and TRBJ1-2; D might be TRBD1 (6 bases). There are 15 residues in the CDR3. V shed 5 bases and J shed 4 bases, with 17 bases lying between them. Germline CDR1 reads SGHVS; CDR2 reads FQNEAQ. As DNA, the CDR3 is TGTGCCAGCAGCCCCCTAGAGTGGACAGTCTATGGCTACACCTTC. As protein: CASSPLEWTVYGYTF.

This chain links TRBV7-6 with TRBJ2-3; 12 nucleotides align to TRBD2. V lost 1 base, J lost 6 bases, and 20 bases stayed unmatched. The CDR3 totals 21 residues. The germline gives CDR1 SGHVS, CDR2 FNYEAQ. The CDR3 nucleotides are TGTGCCAGCAGCTTAGTGGAGCGGGCTAGCGGGAGGGCCACGTATCTGGATACGCAGTATTTT. Its protein is CASSLVERASGRATYLDTQYF.

This chain links TRBV7-9 with TRBJ2-1; 10 positions agree with TRBD1. The CDR3 totals 16 residues. The V gene's germline CDR1 is SEHNR and CDR2 FQNEAQ (reference sequence). The V gene end was trimmed by 5 bases and the J gene end by 6 bases; junction bases not matched to a gene: 10. CDR3 residues: CASSPWGQGNINEQFF. Here the CDR3 DNA reads TGTGCCAGCAGCCCATGGGGACAGGGGAATATCAATGAGCAGTTCTTC. The complete variable domain, with remaining parts taken from reference TRBV7-9 and TRBJ2-1, reads DTGVSQNPRHKITKRGQNVTFRCDPISEHNRLYWYRQTLGQGPEFLTYFQNEAQLEKSRLLSDRFSAERPKGSFSTLEIQRTEQGDSAMYLCASSPWGQGNINEQFFGPGTRLTVL.

The genes are TRBV10-3 and TRBJ2-7, with 7 bases matching TRBD1. Germline V lookup: CDR1 ENHRY, CDR2 SYGVKD. This CDR3 spans 16 amino acids. The J segment lost 0 bases and the V segment lost 6 bases, leaving 11 bases of the junction unmatched. The CDR3, as DNA: TGTGCCATCAGAGACTCGGGACAGTCAAGCTCCTACGAGCAGTACTTC. Translating gives CAIRDSGQSSSYEQYF.

The CDR3 DNA is TGTGCCAGCAGTGGGGGAGTTCGGCCCCAGCATTTT. Protein sequence: CASSGGVRPQHF. The rearrangement links TRBV6-1 to TRBJ1-5; D unresolved. V lost 4 bases and J lost 9, with 10 bases in between. Germline V gene data show CDR1 as MNHNS and CDR2 as SASEGT. The CDR3 contains 12 residues.

The rearrangement uses TRBV25-1 and TRBJ2-2, with D uncertain. The CDR3 has 14 residues. Between the trimmed V and J ends, which lost 0 bases and 1 base, there was a span of 3 bases. The germline CDR1 and CDR2 sequences are MGHDK and SYGVNS. The DNA of the CDR3 is TGTGCCAGCAGTGAATACAGGAACACCGGGGAGCTGTTTTTT. It yields the protein CASSEYRNTGELFF.

This sequence joins TRBV5-1 and TRBJ2-5; D is possibly TRBD1 (6 bases). This CDR3 is 15 amino acids long. Germline CDR1 is SGHRS and CDR2 is YFSETQ. V was clipped by 2 bases and J by 1 base, with 12 bases between them. DNA for the CDR3: TGCGCCAGCAGCTTAGCTGGACAGCCCCAAGAGACCCAGTACTTC. It is translated as CASSLAGQPQETQYF.

The chain employs TRBV27 and TRBJ2-1; 7 bases match TRBD2. CDR1 and CDR2 (germline): MNHEY, SMNVEV (reference sequence). V shed 5 bases and J 3 bases; nucleotides not matched to a gene: 7. This CDR3 spans 15 amino acids. Here the CDR3 DNA reads TGTGCCAGCAGTCTGCCGGGACTACGCTACAATGAGCAGTTCTTC. Protein: CASSLPGLRYNEQFF.

This clone was picked up one time. The CDR3 DNA follows: TGCAGCGTTGATGGCAGCTACACCTTC. Translated: CSVDGSYTF. The genes are TRBV29-1 and TRBJ1-2, with D unclear. CDR3 size: 9 residues. The V end was cut by 3 bases, the J end by 9 bases, with 5 bases between. Per the germline V gene, CDR1 is SQVTM and CDR2 is ANQGSEA.

This clone was counted a single time. The chain uses TRBV14 and TRBJ2-3; D is ambiguous. The CDR3 has 16 residues. From germline, CDR1 is SGHDN and CDR2 FVKESK. Trimming took off 0 bases at V and 0 bases at J, with 10 bases between the two ends. CDR3 DNA sequence: TGTGCCAGCAGCCAAGATTTCAGAGGCAGCACAGATACGCAGTATTTT. Encoded protein: CASSQDFRGSTDTQYF.

This rearrangement joins TRBV6-5 to TRBJ1-1, with 11 bases aligning to TRBD1. Trimming at V came to 2 bases and at J to 5 bases, leaving 1 base not matched to a gene. The germline V gene encodes CDR1 MNHEY and CDR2 SVGAGI. The CDR3 extends over 14 amino acids. The CDR3 spells CASSYGQGATEAFF. The CDR3 bases are TGTGCCAGCAGTTACGGACAGGGGGCAACTGAAGCTTTCTTT.

The rearrangement joins TRBV6-1 to TRBJ1-5, with no clear D. Germline V gives CDR1 MNHNS, CDR2 SASEGT. V was pared by 4 bases and J by 0 bases, with 16 bases between. This CDR3 has 17 amino acids. CDR3 region: CASSAFQVRVSNQPQHF. CDR3 DNA sequence: TGTGCCAGCAGTGCATTTCAGGTTCGTGTTAGCAATCAGCCCCAGCATTTT.